Given below is one TCR beta chain in context. Germline CDR1 SGHTA, CDR2 FQGNSA. CDR3 size: 15 residues. V shed 1 base and J 9 bases; nucleotides not matched to a gene: 4. Sequencing used immunoSEQ multiplex PCR; TCRdb keeps in-frame clones, though not all of them. The sample records over 150,000 clones, roughly 71% being singletons. This entry comes from a study of blood T cell repertoires in COVID-19. The receptor was derived from a woman older than 75 with acute or convalescent COVID-19. The gene calls are TRBV7-2 and TRBJ1-6; TRBD1 matches 9 bases. Sample: peripheral blood. CDR3 amino acids: CASSLEGQGRSPLHF. The CDR3 region has the DNA TGTGCCAGCAGCTTAGAGGGACAGGGTCGTTCACCCCTCCACTTT.